Below are 32 T cell receptor beta chains sequenced from a single sample in a study of vaccination and CD4 T cells after COVID-19. Their antigens remain unidentified. Documented treatment: roughly 10-day PBMC culture with coronavirus spike peptide pools or control peptides (ViraFEST assay). Sequencing of cultured CD4+ T cell DNA used the Oncomine TCR Beta short-read assay. MiXCR, run by TCRdb on the PCR reads, gives a single entry per CDR3 protein. The repertoire holds about 4,200 distinct CDR3 sequences, with 21% as singletons. Specimen: CD4+ T cells from blood, cultured in vitro. The receptor set was obtained from a human donor who had recovered from COVID-19.

The chain employs TRBV6-5 and TRBJ2-7; D gene ambiguous. CDR3 length: 16 amino acids. The germline CDR1 and CDR2 sequences are MNHEY and SVGAGI. V lost 2 bases to trimming and J lost 2 bases, with 16 bases between them. The CDR3 DNA is TGTGCCAGCAGTTACACCTCACTGGGTTGGACCTACGAGCAGTACTTC. Translated: CASSYTSLGWTYEQYF.

This rearrangement joins TRBV29-1 to TRBJ2-3; 9 bases line up with TRBD1. Germline V gene lookup returns CDR1 SQVTM and CDR2 ANQGSEA. The CDR3 length is 12 residues. Trimming took 6 bases from V and 3 from J; bases not matched to a gene: 1. The CDR3 loop reads CSVGQGTDTQYF. CDR3 nucleotide sequence: TGCAGCGTGGGACAGGGTACAGATACGCAGTATTTT.

This clonotype came up a few times. The chain links TRBV30 to TRBJ2-5, with 7 bases fitting TRBD1. This CDR3 comprises 12 residues. Germline V gives CDR1 GTSNPN, CDR2 SVGIG (reference sequence). With 5 bases clipped from V and 4 bases from J, the junction kept 4 bases outside the gene matches. The CDR3 nucleotides read TGTGCCTGGGGTGGGACAGTAGAGACCCAGTACTTC. Its protein is CAWGGTVETQYF.

This sequence joins TRBV7-2 and TRBJ2-3; D possibly matches TRBD1 or TRBD2 (6 bases each). The V gene lost 5 bases and the J gene lost 3 bases, with 15 bases spanning the gap. Germline V CDR1 and CDR2: SGHTA, FQGNSA. The CDR3 loop spans 15 amino acids. In nucleotides, the CDR3 is TGTGCCAGCAGCCCCCCGGGGGCGAAAACAGATACGCAGTATTTT. Protein: CASSPPGAKTDTQYF. The full variable domain, its missing parts supplied by reference TRBV7-2 and TRBJ2-3, is GAGVSQSPSNKVTEKGKDVELRCDPISGHTALYWYRQSLGQGLEFLIYFQGNSAPDKSGLPSDRFSAERTGGSVSTLTIQRTQQEDSAVYLCASSPPGAKTDTQYFGPGTRLTVL.

The chain employs TRBV7-9 and TRBJ1-2, with D unresolved. CDR1 SEHNR and CDR2 FQNEAQ come from the germline V gene (reference sequence). With 0 bases removed from V and 7 bases from J, the gap between germline ends came to 18 bases. This CDR3 has 16 residues. CDR3 in amino acids: CASSLAQSDSQRGYTF. CDR3 in DNA: TGTGCCAGCAGCTTAGCGCAGTCCGACTCGCAACGTGGCTACACCTTC.

This clonotype was detected only a few times. The chain uses TRBV12-3 or TRBV12-4 and TRBJ2-2; D is undetermined. The CDR3 consists of 16 residues. The V end lost 6 bases, the J end lost 0 bases, and 14 bases lay between the germline ends. The CDR3 sequence is CASSRRRRTNTGELFF. The CDR3 bases are TGTGCCAGCAGCCGCCGTCGCCGGACGAACACCGGGGAGCTGTTTTTT.

The chain combines TRBV5-1 with TRBJ1-2; D not resolved. The CDR3 spans 14 residues. Germline V lookup: CDR1 SGHRS, CDR2 YFSETQ. V shed 0 bases and J shed 4 bases, with 10 bases lying between them. The CDR3: CASSLEQKGYGYTF. CDR3 coding DNA: TGCGCCAGCAGCTTGGAGCAGAAGGGCTATGGCTACACCTTC.

The genes are TRBV30 and TRBJ2-5, with D perhaps TRBD2 (6 bases). The CDR3 extends over 15 amino acids. Germline values: CDR1 GTSNPN, CDR2 SVGIG (reference sequence). V lost 0 bases and J 5 bases, leaving 16 bases between the germline ends. The CDR3 region has the DNA TGTGCCTGGAGTGTACCCGGTCCGAGCGGGGAGACCCAGTACTTC. Its translation: CAWSVPGPSGETQYF. Using reference TRBV30 and TRBJ2-5 for the parts outside the CDR3, the full variable domain is SQTIHQWPATLVQPVGSPLSLECTVEGTSNPNLYWYRQAAGRGLQLLFYSVGIGQISSEVPQNLSASRPQDRQFILSSKKLLLSDSGFYLCAWSVPGPSGETQYFGPGTRLLVL.

In its sample, this clonotype is medium-sized (0.01 to 0.1%). The chain links TRBV12-3 or TRBV12-4 to TRBJ1-2; D possibly corresponds to TRBD1 (6 bases). This CDR3 has 12 amino acids. The V gene lost 4 bases and the J gene lost 5 bases, with 8 bases spanning the gap. The CDR3 coding sequence is TGTGCCAGCAGTTCAGGGGCATATGGCTACACCTTC. It specifies CASSSGAYGYTF.

This clonotype was counted only a few times. This chain uses TRBV6-1 with TRBJ1-1; 9 nucleotides match TRBD1. The CDR3 is 13 amino acids. Germline-derived CDR1 and CDR2 are MNHNS and SASEGT. Trimming at V came to 5 bases and at J to 4 bases, leaving 2 bases not matched to a gene. CDR3 protein: CASSRGQGTEAFF. The CDR3, as DNA: TGTGCCAGCAGTCGGGGACAGGGCACTGAAGCTTTCTTT.

In this sample, this clonotype turned up a few times. The chain is built from TRBV4-1 and TRBJ1-2, with a possible D match to TRBD1 (5 bases). The V gene lost 3 bases and the J gene lost 4 bases, with 18 bases spanning the gap. Germline-derived CDR1 and CDR2 are MGHRA and YSYEKL. This CDR3 comprises 16 residues. CDR3 region: CASSHLETAQGYGYTF. CDR3 in DNA: TGCGCCAGCAGCCATCTTGAGACAGCTCAGGGCTATGGCTACACCTTC.

This clonotype was counted only a few times. The chain combines TRBV19 with TRBJ1-2, with 7 bases identical to TRBD1. V gave up 7 bases and J gave up 0 bases; unmatched junction bases: 8. Germline V gene lookup returns CDR1 LNHDA and CDR2 SQIVND (reference sequence). CDR3 length: 15 amino acids. CDR3 sequence: CASNSRGQTNYGYTF. In DNA form, the CDR3 reads TGTGCCAGTAACTCGAGGGGACAGACTAACTATGGCTACACCTTC.

The chain joins TRBV28 to TRBJ2-3, with D tentatively TRBD1 (6 bases). Germline-derived CDR1 and CDR2 are MDHEN and SYDVKM. V was cut by 6 bases and J by 2 bases, with 15 bases left in between. This CDR3 has 15 residues. The CDR3 reads CASRHFGQLTDTQYF. The CDR3 nucleotides read TGTGCCAGCAGACATTTCGGACAGCTCACAGATACGCAGTATTTT.

This clonotype is labeled medium-sized. CDR3 amino acids: CSALAGQGNQPQHF. The CDR3 nucleotides read TGCAGTGCTTTGGCTGGACAGGGCAATCAGCCCCAGCATTTT. V gene TRBV20-1 combines with J gene TRBJ1-5; 7 nucleotides align to TRBD1. Losses at the gene ends were 5 bases for V and 2 bases for J; bases not matched to a gene: 6. The CDR3 consists of 14 residues. Germline CDR1 and CDR2: DFQATT and SNEGSKA (reference sequence).

The chain combines TRBV4-1 with TRBJ2-5; the match to TRBD2 covers 13 bases. Germline-derived CDR1 and CDR2 are MGHRA and YSYEKL. After removal of 2 bases from V and 2 bases from J, the junction contained 8 bases not matched to a gene. This CDR3 has 18 amino acids. DNA for the CDR3: TGCGCCAGCAGCCAAAATTCGGGACTAGCGGGGTTTCAAGAGACCCAGTACTTC. Translating it yields CASSQNSGLAGFQETQYF.

This clonotype was seen a handful of times. The chain links TRBV2 to TRBJ2-5, with 8 positions matching TRBD2. This CDR3 is 13 amino acids long. From germline, CDR1 is SNHLY and CDR2 FYNNEI. Trimming took 7 bases from V and 7 from J; bases not matched to a gene: 8. CDR3 loop: CASIISGAGTQYF. Written as DNA, the CDR3 is TGTGCCAGCATTATTAGCGGGGCCGGGACCCAGTACTTC.

The chain combines TRBV6-1 with TRBJ1-4, with 8 bases that match TRBD1. The germline CDR1 and CDR2 sequences are MNHNS and SASEGT. CDR3 size: 14 residues. V dropped 10 bases and J dropped 0; count of bases not matched to a gene: 4. The CDR3 DNA sequence: TGTGCCACAAGGACAGGGTCAACTAATGAAAAACTGTTTTTT. Its protein product is CATRTGSTNEKLFF.

The chain couples TRBV5-4 to TRBJ1-6; possible D gene TRBD1, 5 bases. Deletions cut 0 bases from V and 7 bases from J, with 14 bases between. Germline values: CDR1 SGHNT, CDR2 YYREEE (reference sequence). This CDR3 is built from 16 residues. The CDR3 protein is CASSLAGAGRNSPLHF. The CDR3 DNA sequence: TGTGCCAGCAGCTTGGCCGGGGCAGGGCGGAATTCACCCCTCCACTTT. Variable domain in full (rest from reference TRBV5-4 and TRBJ1-6): ETGVTQSPTHLIKTRGQQVTLRCSSQSGHNTVSWYQQALGQGPQFIFQYYREEENGRGNFPPRFSGLQFPNYSSELNVNALELDDSALYLCASSLAGAGRNSPLHFGNGTRLTVT.

This clonotype counts as medium-sized. The chain is built from TRBV20-1 and TRBJ2-2; D is tentatively TRBD1 or TRBD2 (6 bases each). This CDR3 comprises 14 residues. V lost 4 bases and J 6 bases, leaving 15 bases between the germline ends. The germline V gene encodes CDR1 DFQATT and CDR2 SNEGSKA (reference sequence). For the CDR3, the DNA is TGCAGTGCTATAAGGGGGGCCGGTGCCGGGGAGCTGTTTTTT. It is translated as CSAIRGAGAGELFF.

This clonotype was seen only a few times. The chain links TRBV7-9 to TRBJ1-3, with 10 nucleotides matching TRBD1. The CDR3 has 16 residues. V trimming: 2 bases; J trimming: 2 bases; junction bases outside the gene matches: 3. The germline CDR1 and CDR2 sequences are SEHNR and FQNEAQ (reference sequence). DNA for the CDR3: TGTGCCAGCAGCTTAAAAGACAGGGGGCCTGGAAACACCATATATTTT. Its translation is CASSLKDRGPGNTIYF.

J is TRBJ2-1 and V is TRBV6-2 or TRBV6-3; a weak D match, TRBD2 (5 bases). V lost 4 bases and J 9 bases, leaving 22 bases between the germline ends. Per the germline V gene, CDR1 is MNHEY and CDR2 is SVGEGT. The CDR3 consists of 16 residues. The CDR3 region is CASSWPGFGERSEQFF. The CDR3 nucleotides are TGTGCCAGCAGTTGGCCGGGGTTTGGGGAACGGAGTGAGCAGTTCTTC.

V usage is TRBV7-3 and J usage is TRBJ2-7, with D possibly being TRBD1 or TRBD2 (5 bases each). V shed 5 bases and J shed 3 bases, with 11 bases lying between them. The CDR3 is made up of 13 amino acids. The germline gives CDR1 SGHTA, CDR2 FQGTGA. The CDR3 loop reads CASSHRDGYEQYF. The CDR3 DNA reads TGTGCCAGCAGCCACCGGGACGGCTACGAGCAGTACTTC.

By share, this clonotype ranks as large (0.1 to 1%). The chain combines TRBV20-1 with TRBJ2-3; D gene ambiguous. V lost 7 bases and J 2 bases, leaving 13 bases between the germline ends. The germline V gene encodes CDR1 DFQATT and CDR2 SNEGSKA (reference sequence). The CDR3 consists of 13 residues. CDR3 sequence reads: CSVRPANTDTQYF. The CDR3 bases are TGCAGTGTTCGTCCGGCAAACACAGATACGCAGTATTTT.

The chain uses TRBV5-1 and TRBJ2-5, with TRBD1 matching over 9 bases. Germline values: CDR1 SGHRS, CDR2 YFSETQ. The CDR3 is 15 residues long. V lost 4 bases, J lost 3 bases, and 7 bases stayed unmatched. The CDR3 nucleotides read TGCGCCAGCAGCCGGGGGACAGGGAGGGAAGAGACCCAGTACTTC. As protein: CASSRGTGREETQYF.

The rearrangement links TRBV7-8 to TRBJ2-5; D unresolved. Trimming took off 1 base at V and 3 bases at J, with 12 bases between the two ends. CDR1 is SGHVS and CDR2 is FQNEAQ in the germline V gene. The CDR3 loop spans 15 amino acids. In DNA form, the CDR3 reads TGTGCCAGCAGCTTAGGTGGATCTTACGAAGAGACCCAGTACTTC. It encodes CASSLGGSYEETQYF.

The V call is TRBV3-1, the J call TRBJ2-4; TRBD1 matches at 7 bases. V was pared by 4 bases and J by 0 bases, with 6 bases of the junction left unmatched. This CDR3 has 16 amino acids. CDR1 and CDR2 from the germline V gene are LGHDT and YNNKEL (reference sequence). CDR3 in amino acids: CASSRDSILAKNIQYF. In DNA form, the CDR3 reads TGTGCCAGCAGCCGGGACAGTATCCTAGCCAAAAACATTCAGTACTTC.

This clonotype rates as medium-sized (0.01 to 0.1%). The V call is TRBV2, the J call TRBJ1-5; unclear D gene. CDR3 length equals 12 residues. With 4 bases removed from V and 7 bases from J, the gap between germline ends came to 8 bases. The germline gives CDR1 SNHLY, CDR2 FYNNEI. CDR3 sequence (DNA): TGTGCCAGCAGTGGCGAGGCGCAGCCCCAGCATTTT. Translating it yields CASSGEAQPQHF.

By share, this clonotype counts as medium-sized. The V call is TRBV20-1, the J call TRBJ1-5; 8 positions agree with TRBD1. This CDR3 region has 13 residues. Germline CDR1 reads DFQATT; CDR2 reads SNEGSKA (reference sequence). V was clipped by 5 bases and J by 5 bases; unmatched bases: 5. The CDR3 DNA follows: TGCAGTGCTGAGACAGGGGTGGATCAGCCCCAGCATTTT. Residues: CSAETGVDQPQHF.

V usage is TRBV12-3 or TRBV12-4 and J usage is TRBJ1-1; the D is unclear. The V end was cut by 2 bases, the J end by 6 bases, with 10 bases between. The CDR3 is made up of 13 amino acids. The CDR3 reads CASSLSRASEAFF. The CDR3 DNA follows: TGTGCCAGCAGTTTAAGCAGAGCCTCTGAAGCTTTCTTT.

By share of the sample, this clonotype is medium-sized. The chain employs TRBV5-6 and TRBJ1-2; a weak D match, TRBD1 (6 bases). V was cut by 2 bases and J by 4 bases, with 9 bases left in between. Germline V gives CDR1 SGHDT, CDR2 YYEEEE. This CDR3 comprises 13 residues. The CDR3 loop is CASSLDRSYGYTF. The DNA for the CDR3 is TGTGCCAGCAGCTTAGACAGGTCCTATGGCTACACCTTC.

The V and J genes are TRBV12-3 or TRBV12-4 and TRBJ1-2; D possibly corresponds to TRBD1 (5 bases). The length of the CDR3 is 13 residues. V lost 11 bases to trimming and J lost 3 bases, with 16 bases between them. The CDR3 coding sequence is TGTGCCTGTCGGGGACCCGCTCACTATGGCTACACCTTC. It codes for CACRGPAHYGYTF.

This clonotype was recorded a few times. J is TRBJ1-1 and V is TRBV6-1; a possible D gene is TRBD1 (5 bases). From germline, CDR1 is MNHNS and CDR2 SASEGT. Trimming removed 7 bases at V and 2 bases at J, with 20 bases between. This CDR3 region has 16 residues. This chain's CDR3 is CASTPHGAGLNTEAFF. As DNA, the CDR3 is TGTGCCAGCACCCCCCATGGGGCAGGTCTAAACACTGAAGCTTTCTTT.